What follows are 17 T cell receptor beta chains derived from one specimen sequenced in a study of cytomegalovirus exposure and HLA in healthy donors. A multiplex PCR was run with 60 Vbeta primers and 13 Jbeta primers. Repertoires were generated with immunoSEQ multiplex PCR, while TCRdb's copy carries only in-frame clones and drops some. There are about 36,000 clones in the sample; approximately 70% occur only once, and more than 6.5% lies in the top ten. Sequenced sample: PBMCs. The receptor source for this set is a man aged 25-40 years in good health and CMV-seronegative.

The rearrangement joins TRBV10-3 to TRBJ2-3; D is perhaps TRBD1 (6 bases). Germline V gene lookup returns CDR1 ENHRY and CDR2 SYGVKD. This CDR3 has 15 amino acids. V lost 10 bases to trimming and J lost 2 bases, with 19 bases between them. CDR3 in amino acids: CATLGPGTPTDTQYF. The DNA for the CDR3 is TGTGCCACGCTAGGGCCGGGGACACCCACAGATACGCAGTATTTT.

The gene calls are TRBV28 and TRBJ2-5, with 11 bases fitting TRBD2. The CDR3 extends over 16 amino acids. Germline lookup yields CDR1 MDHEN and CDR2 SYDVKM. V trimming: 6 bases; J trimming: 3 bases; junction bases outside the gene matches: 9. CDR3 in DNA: TGTGCCAGCAGGCCGGGACTAGCGGCTGAAAAAGAGACCCAGTACTTC. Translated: CASRPGLAAEKETQYF.

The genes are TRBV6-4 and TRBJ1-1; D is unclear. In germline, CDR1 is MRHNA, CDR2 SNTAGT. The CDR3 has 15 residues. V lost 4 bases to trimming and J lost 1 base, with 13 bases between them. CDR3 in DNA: TGTGCCAGCAGTGCCGGGTCCGCCGGGAACACTGAAGCTTTCTTT. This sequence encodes CASSAGSAGNTEAFF.

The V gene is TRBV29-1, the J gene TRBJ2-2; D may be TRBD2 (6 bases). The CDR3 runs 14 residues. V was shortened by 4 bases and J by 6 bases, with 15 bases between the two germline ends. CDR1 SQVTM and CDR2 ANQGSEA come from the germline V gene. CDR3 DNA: TGCAGCGTTGCACCGGGACTTGTCCCCGGGGAGCTGTTTTTT. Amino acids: CSVAPGLVPGELFF.

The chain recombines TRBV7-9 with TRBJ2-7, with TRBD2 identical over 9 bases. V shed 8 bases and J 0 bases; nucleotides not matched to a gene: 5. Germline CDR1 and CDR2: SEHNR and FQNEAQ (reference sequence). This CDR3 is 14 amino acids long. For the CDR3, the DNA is TGTGCCAGCGACATTAGCGGGAGCTCCTACGAGCAGTACTTC. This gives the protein CASDISGSSYEQYF.

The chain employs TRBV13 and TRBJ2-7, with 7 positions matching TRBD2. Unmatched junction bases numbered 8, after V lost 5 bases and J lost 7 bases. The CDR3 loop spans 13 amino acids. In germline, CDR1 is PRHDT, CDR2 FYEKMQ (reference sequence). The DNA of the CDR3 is TGTGCCAGCAGCACTGCGCGGGAGCTTGAGCAGTACTTC. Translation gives CASSTARELEQYF.

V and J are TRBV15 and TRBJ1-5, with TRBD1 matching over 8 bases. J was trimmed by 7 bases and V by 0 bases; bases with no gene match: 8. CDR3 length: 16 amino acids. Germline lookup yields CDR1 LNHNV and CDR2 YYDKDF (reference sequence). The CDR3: CATSRDNTGGRQPQHF. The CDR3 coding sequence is TGTGCCACCAGCAGAGATAACACAGGGGGGAGGCAGCCCCAGCATTTT.

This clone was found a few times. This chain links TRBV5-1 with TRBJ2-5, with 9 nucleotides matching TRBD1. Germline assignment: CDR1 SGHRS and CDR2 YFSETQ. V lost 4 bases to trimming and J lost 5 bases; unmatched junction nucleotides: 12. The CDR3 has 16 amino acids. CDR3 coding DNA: TGCGCCAGCAGCCCCACAGGGGGCGCGGTACCTGAGACCCAGTACTTC. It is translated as CASSPTGGAVPETQYF.

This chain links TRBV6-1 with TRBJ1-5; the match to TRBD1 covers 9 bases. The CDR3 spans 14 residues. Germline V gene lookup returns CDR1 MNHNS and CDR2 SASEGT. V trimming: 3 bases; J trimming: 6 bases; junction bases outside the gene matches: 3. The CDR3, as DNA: TGTGCCAGCAGTGACCACAGGGGGCGTCAGCCCCAGCATTTT. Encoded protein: CASSDHRGRQPQHF.

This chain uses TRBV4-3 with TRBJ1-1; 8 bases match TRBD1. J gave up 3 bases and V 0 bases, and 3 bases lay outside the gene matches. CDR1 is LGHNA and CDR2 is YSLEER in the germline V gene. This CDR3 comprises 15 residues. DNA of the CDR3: TGCGCCAGCAGCCAAGACTCGGACAGGGACACTGAAGCTTTCTTT. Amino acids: CASSQDSDRDTEAFF.

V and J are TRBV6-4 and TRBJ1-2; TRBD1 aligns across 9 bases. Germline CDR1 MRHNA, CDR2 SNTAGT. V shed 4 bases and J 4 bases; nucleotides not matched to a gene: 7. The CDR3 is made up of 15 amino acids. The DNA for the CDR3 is TGTGCCAGCAGTGTCGAACAGGGGGCGATCTATGGCTACACCTTC. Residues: CASSVEQGAIYGYTF.

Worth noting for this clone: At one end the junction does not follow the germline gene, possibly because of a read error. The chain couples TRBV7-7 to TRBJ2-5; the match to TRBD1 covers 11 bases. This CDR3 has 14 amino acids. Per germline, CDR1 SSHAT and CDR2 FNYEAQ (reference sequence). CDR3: CASSTDRGRETQYF. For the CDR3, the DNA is TGTGCTAGCAGCACGGACAGGGGGCGAGAGACCCAGTACTTC.

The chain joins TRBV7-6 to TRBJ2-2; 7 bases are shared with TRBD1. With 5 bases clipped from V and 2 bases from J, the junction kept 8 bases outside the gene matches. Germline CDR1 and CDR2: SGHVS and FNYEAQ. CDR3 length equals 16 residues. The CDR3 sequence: CASSGWDSVNTGELFF. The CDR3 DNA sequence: TGTGCCAGCAGCGGATGGGACAGCGTTAACACCGGGGAGCTGTTTTTT.

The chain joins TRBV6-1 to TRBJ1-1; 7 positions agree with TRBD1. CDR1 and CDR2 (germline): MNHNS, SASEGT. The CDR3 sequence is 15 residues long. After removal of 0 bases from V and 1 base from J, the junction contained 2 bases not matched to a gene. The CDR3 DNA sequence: TGTGCCAGCAGTGAAGCACAGGGGACGAACACTGAAGCTTTCTTT. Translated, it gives CASSEAQGTNTEAFF.

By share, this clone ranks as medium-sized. CDR3 protein: CASRQGGSEAFF. In DNA form, the CDR3 reads TGTGCCAGCAGGCAGGGTGGGTCTGAAGCTTTCTTT. The chain links TRBV6-6 to TRBJ1-1; possible D gene TRBD1, 5 bases. In germline, CDR1 is MNHNY, CDR2 SVGAGI (reference sequence). The CDR3 has 12 residues. Trimming took off 6 bases at V and 6 bases at J, with 11 bases between the two ends.

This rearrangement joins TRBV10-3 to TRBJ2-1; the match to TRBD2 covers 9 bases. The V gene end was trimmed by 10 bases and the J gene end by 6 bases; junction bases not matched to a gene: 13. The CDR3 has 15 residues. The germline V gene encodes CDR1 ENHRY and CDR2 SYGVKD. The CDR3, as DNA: TGTGCCACACGGGGCGGCGGGGGGGCGGTCAATGAGCAGTTCTTC. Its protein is CATRGGGGAVNEQFF.

The CDR3 is CASSFFQAPGELFF. CDR3 bases: TGTGCCAGCAGTTTCTTTCAAGCCCCCGGGGAGCTGTTTTTT. The chain couples TRBV27 to TRBJ2-2; no definite D call. Deletions cut 3 bases from V and 6 bases from J, with 11 bases between. The CDR3 covers 14 residues. CDR1 is MNHEY, CDR2 SMNVEV, per germline (reference sequence).